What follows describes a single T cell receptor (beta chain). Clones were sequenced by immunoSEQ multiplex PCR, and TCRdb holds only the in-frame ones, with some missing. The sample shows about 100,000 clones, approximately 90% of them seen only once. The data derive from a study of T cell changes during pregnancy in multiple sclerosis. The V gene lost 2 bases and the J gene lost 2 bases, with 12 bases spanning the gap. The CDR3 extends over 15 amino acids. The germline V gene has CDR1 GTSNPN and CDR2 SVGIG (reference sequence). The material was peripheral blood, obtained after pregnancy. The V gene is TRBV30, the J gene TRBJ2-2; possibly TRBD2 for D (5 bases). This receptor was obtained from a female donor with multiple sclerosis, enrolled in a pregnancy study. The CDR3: CAWSLLALNTGELFF. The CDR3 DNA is TGTGCCTGGAGTCTATTAGCGTTAAACACCGGGGAGCTGTTTTTT. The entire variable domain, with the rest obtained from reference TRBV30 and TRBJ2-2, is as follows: SQTIHQWPATLVQPVGSPLSLECTVEGTSNPNLYWYRQAAGRGLQLLFYSVGIGQISSEVPQNLSASRPQDRQFILSSKKLLLSDSGFYLCAWSLLALNTGELFFGEGSRLTVL.